The 12 T cell receptor beta chains below all came from one sample that was sequenced in a study of early T cells in non-severe SARS-CoV-2 infection. TCRdb called the 5' RACE reads again in MiXCR, with one record for every CDR3 protein. The sample comprises roughly 56,000 distinct CDR3 sequences, roughly 16% of which are singletons, and roughly 4% rests with the top ten. The sequences come from whole blood, collected at baseline. These receptors originate from an adult who was a healthcare worker with PCR-confirmed SARS-CoV-2 infection or an uninfected control (not recorded which).

The genes are TRBV5-1 and TRBJ1-2, with 7 bases fitting TRBD1. Looked up from germline, CDR1 is SGHRS and CDR2 is YFSETQ. The CDR3 loop spans 13 amino acids. The V gene end was trimmed by 4 bases and the J gene end by 4 bases; junction bases not matched to a gene: 4. The CDR3 coding sequence is TGCGCCAGCAGCACTGGGACAGCCTATGGCTACACCTTC. Amino acid sequence: CASSTGTAYGYTF.

This clonotype was recorded many times. The chain couples TRBV7-8 to TRBJ2-1, with D maybe TRBD1 (6 bases). The CDR3 extends over 14 amino acids. The germline gives CDR1 SGHVS, CDR2 FQNEAQ. The ends were cut back, 3 bases at V and 1 base at J, with 7 bases in the middle. CDR3 bases: TGTGCCAGCAGCTTTACAGGGTCCTACAATGAGCAGTTCTTC. Its protein is CASSFTGSYNEQFF.

This clonotype was counted between two and nine times. This sequence joins TRBV5-1 and TRBJ2-3, with 8 positions matching TRBD1. With V trimmed by 4 bases and J by 6 bases, 7 bases remained unmatched. CDR3 length: 14 residues. Germline-derived CDR1 and CDR2 are SGHRS and YFSETQ. In DNA, the CDR3 is TGCGCCAGCAGCAATGGACAGGGACAGGATACGCAGTATTTT. Its protein is CASSNGQGQDTQYF.

This clonotype was found a few times. This chain links TRBV29-1 with TRBJ2-7, with TRBD1 matching 9 bases. The V gene end was trimmed by 4 bases and the J gene end by 5 bases; junction bases not matched to a gene: 3. Germline assignment: CDR1 SQVTM and CDR2 ANQGSEA. This CDR3 has 12 amino acids. The CDR3 DNA reads TGCAGCGTTGGGGACAGGGATGACGAGCAGTACTTC. Protein sequence: CSVGDRDDEQYF.

This clonotype was counted only a few times. CDR3 protein: CAKGLAGGDEQYF. CDR3 nucleotide sequence: TGTGCCAAAGGACTAGCGGGAGGGGACGAGCAGTACTTC. This sequence joins TRBV15 and TRBJ2-7; 15 positions match TRBD2. The CDR3 consists of 13 residues. Germline values: CDR1 LNHNV, CDR2 YYDKDF (reference sequence). The J segment lost 5 bases and the V segment lost 10 bases, leaving 3 bases of the junction unmatched.

The chain recombines TRBV9 with TRBJ2-7; the D gene is possibly TRBD1 (5 bases). Per the germline V gene, CDR1 is SGDLS and CDR2 is YYNGEE. The CDR3 has 15 residues. The V gene lost 0 bases and the J gene lost 0 bases, with 10 bases spanning the gap. DNA for the CDR3: TGTGCCAGCAGCGTAGGACAGACCAGCTCCTACGAGCAGTACTTC. The encoded protein is CASSVGQTSSYEQYF.

This clonotype showed up just a few times. The rearrangement uses TRBV20-1 and TRBJ2-3; D is unresolved. Germline V gene data show CDR1 as DFQATT and CDR2 as SNEGSKA (reference sequence). With 5 bases removed from V and 1 base from J, the gap between germline ends came to 7 bases. The CDR3 has 12 residues. In DNA form, the CDR3 reads TGCAGTGCTCCGAAGGGCACAGATACGCAGTATTTT. Translating it yields CSAPKGTDTQYF.

This clonotype was picked up a small number of times. V and J are TRBV2 and TRBJ2-1; a weak D match, TRBD2 (6 bases). The ends were cut back, 2 bases at V and 14 bases at J, with 13 bases in the middle. The CDR3 spans 12 residues. Germline V gene data show CDR1 as SNHLY and CDR2 as FYNNEI. As DNA, the CDR3 is TGTGCCAGCAGTGAATACATCCCGGGGGAGTTCTTC. Amino acids: CASSEYIPGEFF.

This clonotype was counted many times. J is TRBJ1-5 and V is TRBV3-1, with no clear D. The CDR3 spans 17 residues. Germline V gene lookup returns CDR1 LGHDT and CDR2 YNNKEL (reference sequence). Trimming left V 6 bases short and J 0 bases short, with 18 bases between. In DNA, the CDR3 is TGTGCCAGCAGAGCGTGCCCGGGCGCCTATAGCAATCAGCCCCAGCATTTT. Translation gives CASRACPGAYSNQPQHF.

This sequence joins TRBV7-8 and TRBJ2-7; TRBD1 is a possible D gene (5 bases). The CDR3 is 14 amino acids. The ends were cut back, 1 base at V and 2 bases at J, with 9 bases in the middle. From germline, CDR1 is SGHVS and CDR2 FQNEAQ. DNA of the CDR3: TGTGCCAGCAGCTTAGAGTCAGGGACCTACGAGCAGTACTTC. Translating gives CASSLESGTYEQYF.

The rearrangement uses TRBV5-1 and TRBJ2-1, with 11 bases that match TRBD2. CDR1 SGHRS and CDR2 YFSETQ come from the germline V gene. The CDR3 runs to 16 residues. V was pared by 3 bases and J by 7 bases, with 9 bases of the junction left unmatched. The chain's CDR3 is CASSSTSGIGRNEQFF. The DNA of the CDR3 is TGCGCCAGCAGCTCGACTAGCGGGATAGGGAGGAATGAGCAGTTCTTC.

This clonotype was counted between two and nine times. V gene TRBV2 combines with J gene TRBJ2-1; 9 bases match TRBD2. The CDR3 loop spans 15 amino acids. Trimming at V came to 5 bases and at J to 4 bases, leaving 6 bases not matched to a gene. Germline V gives CDR1 SNHLY, CDR2 FYNNEI. The CDR3 sequence is CASSPTSGLYNEQFF. DNA for the CDR3: TGTGCCAGCAGTCCGACTAGCGGACTGTACAATGAGCAGTTCTTC.